The clone carrying this TCR beta chain was detected only a few times. Its antigen is not identified. Using immunoSEQ multiplex PCR, the repertoire was profiled, and TCRdb retains in-frame clones only, with some absent. This table holds under 2,500 clones, about 85% found once. These data come from a study of somatic mutations in cytotoxic T cells in rheumatoid arthritis. General observations from the study: Rheumatoid arthritis patients and age-matched healthy controls showed no significant difference in CD8+ T-cell clonality.

Sequenced sample: CD8+ T cells sorted from blood. The sequence was collected from a man in his 60s with rheumatoid arthritis.

CDR3 loop: CASSYGTTGANVLTF. In nucleotides, the CDR3 is TGTGCCAGCAGTTACGGGACAACCGGGGCCAACGTCCTGACTTTC. The chain has TRBV6-5 and TRBJ2-6; the D gene is possibly TRBD1 (6 bases). Trimming stripped 2 bases from V and 4 bases from J, with 9 bases between. CDR1 is MNHEY, CDR2 SVGAGI, per germline. CDR3 length equals 15 residues.